These 5 T cell receptor beta chains originate from one sample sequenced in a study of PD-1 blockade in classical Hodgkin lymphoma (dated by TCRdb to the early 2020s). Sample time point, as interpreted from the label and publication: newly diagnosed, previously untreated cHL patient sample. The protocol used for the library was the immunoSEQ multiplex PCR assay. TCRdb re-hosts the immuneACCESS table, in-frame sequences only. Its copies lack some clones; in the studies checked, an unresolved V gene accounts for under half of them, and the cause for the rest is not known. This sample comprises about 21,000 clones, approximately 94% of them detected only once. Roughly 5.1% of the sample lies in the top ten. The specimen was peripheral blood mononuclear cells (PBMCs). These receptors all come from a human donor with classical Hodgkin lymphoma.

The V gene is TRBV2, the J gene TRBJ2-3, with D possibly matching TRBD2 (6 bases). V was pared by 5 bases and J by 6 bases, with 15 bases between. Germline loops: CDR1 SNHLY, CDR2 FYNNEI. The CDR3 length is 14 residues. CDR3 sequence: CASSIQRAGDTQYF. CDR3 sequence (DNA): TGTGCCAGCAGTATACAGCGGGCGGGGGATACGCAGTATTTT. Full variable domain (outside the CDR3, taken from reference TRBV2 and TRBJ2-3): EPEVTQTPSHQVTQMGQEVILRCVPISNHLYFYWYRQILGQKVEFLVSFYNNEISEKSEIFDDQFSVERPDGSNFTLKIRSTKLEDSAMYFCASSIQRAGDTQYFGPGTRLTVL.

The V gene is TRBV7-8, the J gene TRBJ2-3; TRBD1 matches 7 bases. This CDR3 has 15 amino acids. CDR1 is SGHVS and CDR2 is FQNEAQ in the germline V gene. Trimming took 1 base from V and 8 from J; bases not matched to a gene: 9. The CDR3 region is CASSLVRGRSGTQYF. The CDR3, as DNA: TGTGCCAGCAGCTTAGTGAGGGGGCGCAGTGGTACGCAGTATTTT.

The gene calls are TRBV20-1 and TRBJ2-7, with D possibly TRBD1 on 6 matching bases. The germline CDR1 and CDR2 sequences are DFQATT and SNEGSKA (reference sequence). Trimming removed 4 bases at V and 6 bases at J, with 10 bases between. CDR3 size: 11 residues. This CDR3 is CSAIRTVEQYF. The CDR3 DNA follows: TGCAGTGCTATCCGGACAGTCGAGCAGTACTTC.

The CDR3 nucleotides are TGTGCCAGCAGCTTAGCTTGGGCAGGGAGAGGTTCACCCCTCCACTTT. This codes for CASSLAWAGRGSPLHF. J is TRBJ1-6 and V is TRBV7-2; tentative D call: TRBD1 (5 bases). The CDR3 is 16 amino acids. Trimming pared 0 bases from V and 9 bases from J, leaving 15 bases between. The germline V gene has CDR1 SGHTA and CDR2 FQGNSA.

V and J are TRBV18 and TRBJ1-2; 7 positions match TRBD1. V dropped 2 bases and J dropped 4; count of bases not matched to a gene: 13. Germline CDR1 and CDR2: KGHSH and LQKENI. CDR3 length: 17 amino acids. As DNA, the CDR3 is TGTGCCAGCTCACCAAGTTGGCGACAGGGAGTGTTCTATGGCTACACCTTC. This translates into CASSPSWRQGVFYGYTF.